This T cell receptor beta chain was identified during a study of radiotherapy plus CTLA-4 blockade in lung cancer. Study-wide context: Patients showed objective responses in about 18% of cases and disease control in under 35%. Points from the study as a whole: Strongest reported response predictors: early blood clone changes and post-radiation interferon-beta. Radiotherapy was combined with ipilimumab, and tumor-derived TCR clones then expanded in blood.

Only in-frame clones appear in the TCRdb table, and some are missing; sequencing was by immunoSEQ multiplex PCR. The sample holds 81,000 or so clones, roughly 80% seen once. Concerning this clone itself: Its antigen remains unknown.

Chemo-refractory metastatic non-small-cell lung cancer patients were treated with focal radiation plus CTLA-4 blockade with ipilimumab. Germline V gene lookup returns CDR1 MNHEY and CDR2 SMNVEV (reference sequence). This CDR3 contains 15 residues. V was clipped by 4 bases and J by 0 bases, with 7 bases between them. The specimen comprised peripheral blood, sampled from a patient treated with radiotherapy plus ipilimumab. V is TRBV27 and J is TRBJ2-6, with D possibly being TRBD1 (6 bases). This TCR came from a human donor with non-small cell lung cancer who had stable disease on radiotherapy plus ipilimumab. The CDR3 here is CASSSRGSGANVLTF. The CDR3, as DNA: TGTGCCAGCAGTTCCAGGGGCTCTGGGGCCAACGTCCTGACTTTC.